This TCR beta chain was recorded in a study of blood T cell repertoires in COVID-19. For the study at large: The samples span acute and convalescent COVID-19 from the United States, Italy and Spain. The cDNA or gDNA used as material had been derived from T cells, B-cell-depleted T cells, or PBMCs.

A Seattle source enrolled patients during active infection and followed them longitudinally. Between the trimmed V and J ends, which lost 4 bases and 5 bases, there was a span of 9 bases. CDR1 and CDR2 (germline): SNHLY, FYNNEI. This CDR3 is 13 amino acids long. Study processing details: Using reference gene primer amplification, nucleated cell counts were estimated. The table came from immunoSEQ multiplex PCR; TCRdb's copy has only in-frame clones and leaves some out. V and J calls and clone size are copied from that table; D and trimming were computed from the DNA. The sample consists of around 270,000 clones, over 75% of them appearing once.

V and J are TRBV2 and TRBJ1-5, with D possibly being TRBD1 (5 bases). Sequencing was carried out using peripheral blood. The TCR originated in a human donor with COVID-19, enrolled during active disease. The donor label of this sample is uncertain. CDR3 sequence (DNA): TGTGCCAGCAGTGGACAGAACCATCAGCCCCAGCATTTT. Translated, it gives CASSGQNHQPQHF.